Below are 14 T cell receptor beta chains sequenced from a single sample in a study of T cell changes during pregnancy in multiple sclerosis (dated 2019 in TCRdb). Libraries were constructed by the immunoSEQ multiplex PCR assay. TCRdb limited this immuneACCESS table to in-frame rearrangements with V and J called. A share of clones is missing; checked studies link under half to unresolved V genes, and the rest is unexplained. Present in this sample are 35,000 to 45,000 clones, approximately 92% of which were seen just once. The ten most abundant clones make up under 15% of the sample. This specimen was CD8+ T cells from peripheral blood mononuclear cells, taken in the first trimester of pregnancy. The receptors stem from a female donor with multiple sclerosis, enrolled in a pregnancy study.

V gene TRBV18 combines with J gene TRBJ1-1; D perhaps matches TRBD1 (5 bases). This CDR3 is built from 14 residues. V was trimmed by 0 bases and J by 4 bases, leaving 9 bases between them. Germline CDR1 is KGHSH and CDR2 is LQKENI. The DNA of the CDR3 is TGTGCCAGCTCACCACCGGGAAGGGGCACTGAAGCTTTCTTT. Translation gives CASSPPGRGTEAFF. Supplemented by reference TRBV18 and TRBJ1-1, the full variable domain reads NAGVMQNPRHLVRRRGQEARLRCSPMKGHSHVYWYRQLPEEGLKFMVYLQKENIIDESGMPKERFSAEFPKEGPSILRIQQVVRGDSAAYFCASSPPGRGTEAFFGQGTRLTVV.

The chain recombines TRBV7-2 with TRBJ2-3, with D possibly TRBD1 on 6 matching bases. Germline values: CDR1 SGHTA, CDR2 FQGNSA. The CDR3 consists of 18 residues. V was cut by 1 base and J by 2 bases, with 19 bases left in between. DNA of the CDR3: TGTGCCAGCAGCTTAGAGAGTGAGCAGGGGTTACTCACAGATACGCAGTATTTT. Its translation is CASSLESEQGLLTDTQYF.

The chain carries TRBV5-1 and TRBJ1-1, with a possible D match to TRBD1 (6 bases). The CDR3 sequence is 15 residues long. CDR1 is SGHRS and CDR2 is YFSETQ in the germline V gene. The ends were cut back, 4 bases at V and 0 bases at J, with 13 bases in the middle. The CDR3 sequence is CASSNNREMNTEAFF. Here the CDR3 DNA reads TGCGCCAGCAGCAATAACAGGGAAATGAACACTGAAGCTTTCTTT.

The CDR3 region has the DNA TGTGCCAGCAGCGCCAACACCGCTAACTATGGCTACACCTTC. This encodes CASSANTANYGYTF. The chain employs TRBV9 and TRBJ1-2; no firm D call. The CDR3 length is 14 residues. Germline V gene sequence: CDR1 SGDLS, CDR2 YYNGEE. Trimming left V 3 bases short and J 0 bases short, with 9 bases between.

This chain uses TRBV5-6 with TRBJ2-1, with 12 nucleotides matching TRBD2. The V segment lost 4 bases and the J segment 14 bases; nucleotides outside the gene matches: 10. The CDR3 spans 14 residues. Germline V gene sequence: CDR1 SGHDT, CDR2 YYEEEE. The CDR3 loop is CASSPGLAGLREFF. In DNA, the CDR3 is TGTGCCAGCAGCCCCGGACTAGCGGGGCTACGGGAGTTCTTC.

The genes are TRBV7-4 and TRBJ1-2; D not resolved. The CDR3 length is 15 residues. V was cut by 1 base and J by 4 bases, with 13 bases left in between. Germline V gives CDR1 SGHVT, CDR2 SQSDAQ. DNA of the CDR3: TGTGCCAGCAGCTTAGAATTGGGGAGGGCCTATGGCTACACCTTC. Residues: CASSLELGRAYGYTF.

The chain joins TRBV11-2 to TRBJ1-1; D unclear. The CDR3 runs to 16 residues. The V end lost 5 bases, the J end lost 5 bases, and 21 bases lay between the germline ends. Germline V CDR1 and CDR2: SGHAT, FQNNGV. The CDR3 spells CASSPWTEILNTEAFF. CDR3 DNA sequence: TGTGCCAGCAGCCCCTGGACTGAAATATTAAATACTGAAGCTTTCTTT.

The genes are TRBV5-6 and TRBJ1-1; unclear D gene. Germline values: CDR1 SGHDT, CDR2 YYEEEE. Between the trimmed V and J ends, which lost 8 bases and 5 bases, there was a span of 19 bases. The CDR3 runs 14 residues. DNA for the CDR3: TGTGCCAGTTTATTGGGCCTTACCTGGACTGAAGCTTTCTTT. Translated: CASLLGLTWTEAFF.

CDR3 amino acids: CASSLGTGANYGYTF. CDR3 nucleotide sequence: TGTGCCAGCAGTTTGGGGACAGGGGCCAACTATGGCTACACCTTC. The V gene is TRBV27, the J gene TRBJ1-2; 10 bases match TRBD1. Germline CDR1 is MNHEY and CDR2 is SMNVEV (reference sequence). The CDR3 length is 15 residues. V lost 3 bases and J lost 2; bases outside the gene matches: 3.

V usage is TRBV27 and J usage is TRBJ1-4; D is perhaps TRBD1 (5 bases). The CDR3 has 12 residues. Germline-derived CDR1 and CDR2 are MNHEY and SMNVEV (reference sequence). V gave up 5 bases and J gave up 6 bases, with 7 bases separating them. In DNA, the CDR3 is TGTGCCAGCAGTGTAGGGGATGAAAAACTGTTTTTT. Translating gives CASSVGDEKLFF.

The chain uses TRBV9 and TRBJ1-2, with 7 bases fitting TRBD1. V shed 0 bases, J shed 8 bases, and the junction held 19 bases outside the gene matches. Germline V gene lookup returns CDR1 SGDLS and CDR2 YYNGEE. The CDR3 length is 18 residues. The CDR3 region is CASSVGVDRDSRVSGYTF. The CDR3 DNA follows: TGTGCCAGCAGCGTAGGGGTAGATCGGGACAGCCGAGTTTCAGGCTACACCTTC.

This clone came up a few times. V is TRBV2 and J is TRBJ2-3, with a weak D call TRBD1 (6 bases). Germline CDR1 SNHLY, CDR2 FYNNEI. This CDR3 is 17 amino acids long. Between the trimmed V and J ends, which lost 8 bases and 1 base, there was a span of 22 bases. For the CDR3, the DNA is TGTGCCAGCGAGACTCCGACCGGGCAGGGGCGCACAGATACGCAGTATTTT. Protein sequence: CASETPTGQGRTDTQYF.

For the CDR3, the DNA is TGTGCCAGCAGCTCCCCGGACACATCGAATGGCTACACCTTC. Protein product: CASSSPDTSNGYTF. V is TRBV7-9 and J is TRBJ1-2, with TRBD1 as a possible D gene (5 bases). CDR3 length: 14 amino acids. Germline V gene data show CDR1 as SEHNR and CDR2 as FQNEAQ (reference sequence). With 4 bases removed from V and 6 bases from J, the gap between germline ends came to 15 bases.

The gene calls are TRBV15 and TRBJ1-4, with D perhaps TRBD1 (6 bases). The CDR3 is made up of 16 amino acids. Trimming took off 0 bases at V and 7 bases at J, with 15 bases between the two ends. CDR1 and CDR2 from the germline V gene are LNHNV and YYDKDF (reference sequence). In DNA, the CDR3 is TGTGCCACCAGCAGAGAAAAAGGCCAGGGGAGTGAAAAACTGTTTTTT. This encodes CATSREKGQGSEKLFF. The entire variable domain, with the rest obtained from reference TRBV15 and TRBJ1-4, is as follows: DAMVIQNPRYQVTQFGKPVTLSCSQTLNHNVMYWYQQKSSQAPKLLFHYYDKDFNNEADTPDNFQSRRPNTSFCFLDIRSPGLGDTAMYLCATSREKGQGSEKLFFGSGTQLSVL.